Below, one T cell receptor (beta chain) is given with its context. Its antigen has not been determined. No base-level quality is on record; no much larger clone is a single base apart. These data belong to a study of OX40 agonist ivuxolimab in advanced cancers. Background on the whole study: Ivuxolimab was a fully human IgG2 agonistic monoclonal antibody targeting the costimulatory receptor OX40 (CD134). In the dose-escalation cohort, more than 75% of patients were male, and the mean age was approximately 55 years, with a range of 23 to 79. Prior anti-PD-1, anti-PD-L1 or anti-CTLA-4 therapy was permitted, and about two fifths of dose-escalation patients had received checkpoint inhibitors. Intravenous ivuxolimab was administered to patients every 2 weeks at six dose levels: 0.01, 0.1, 0.3, 1.5, 3 and 10 mg/kg. Partial responses occurred in three dose-escalation patients: two with cutaneous melanoma and one with hepatocellular carcinoma. The monotherapy dose-escalation portion (N ≈ 50 patients) of the phase I ivuxolimab trial is reported in the paper. The purpose of peripheral TCRbeta sequencing was to test whether ivuxolimab changed TCR sequence diversity and led to clonal T-cell expansion. Among the roughly 52 dose-escalation patients, some 20 had hepatocellular carcinoma, roughly 15 melanoma, 9 renal cell carcinoma and 9 head and neck cancer.

Genomic DNA was extracted from sorted cells for sequencing of the TCRbeta CDR3 region. The immunoSEQ Assay was used to sequence the TCRbeta CDR3 regions. Sourced from immuneACCESS, this table was stored by TCRdb with only in-frame sequences that have V and J called. A share of the clones is absent; for the studies checked, an unresolved V gene accounts for under half, and the remainder has no known explanation. The sample table holds tens of thousands of clones, of which around 84% were seen once. Of the sample, approximately 2% is held by the ten largest clones. Trimmed from V: 4 bases; trimmed from J: 6 bases; junction bases lacking a gene match: 7. There are 15 amino acids in the CDR3, from cysteine to phenylalanine inclusive. The retained sequence is limited to the CDR3, 45 bases, with the frame set at the first base. CDR1 and CDR2, per the germline V gene, are SGHDT and YYEEEE. General conclusions and limits of the study: In partial responders in the 0.1-3.0 mg/kg groups, normalized peripheral clonal expansion was found to be among the lowest, especially among CD8+ T cells. On average, CD8+ T cells showed more expanded clones than CD4+ T cells after ivuxolimab. Antigen specificity was not determined for the clonally expanded peripheral T cells. At doses of 0.1 to 3.0 mg/kg, clonal expansion of both CD4+ and CD8+ blood T cells was observed from baseline to week 6. Low levels of normalized T-cell clonal expansion were also seen in some nonresponding patients.

Patients with a history of autoimmune disease or receiving systemic immunosuppression were excluded from the trial. In every dose cohort, peripheral blood was drawn for TCR sequencing at baseline, cycle 4 day 1, and cycle 7 day 1. Samples came from an open-label, multicenter, first-in-human phase I dose-escalation trial of ivuxolimab. Adults with locally advanced or metastatic head and neck squamous cell, hepatocellular, melanoma or renal cell carcinoma were enrolled in the trial. Before TCR sequencing, CD4+ T cells and CD8+ T cells from peripheral blood were sorted into separate populations. Sequencing used CD4+ or CD8+ T cells sorted from blood, obtained in a trial of the OX40 agonist ivuxolimab. The receptor chain draws on TRBV5-6 and TRBJ2-1; 10 bases in the junction line up with TRBD1. The TCR comes from an adult with an advanced solid tumor such as melanoma, head and neck, liver or kidney cancer. CDR3 loop: CASSPPGQGGNEQFF. The sequenced DNA is TGTGCCAGCAGCCCCCCAGGACAGGGGGGCAATGAGCAGTTCTTC.